This T cell receptor beta chain comes out of a study of regulatory T cells in long-lasting Graves disease. Across the whole study: Those Graves' patients who were newly diagnosed had been on antithyroid drugs under 3 months.

Worth noting for this clonotype: This sequence may be a read error, since a much larger clone differs from it by one base.

Investigators prepared the TCR beta libraries by applying iRepertoire HTBI primers and Arm-PCR of CDR3 regions. One entry per CDR3 protein, called by TCRdb with MiXCR from the multiplex PCR reads. Among about half a million distinct CDR3 sequences, around 12% were seen once, and the ten largest hold over 7%. Documented time point: newly diagnosed GD, antithyroid drugs for less than 3 months. RNA from PBMCs was the source of the TCR library. The germline V gene has CDR1 MNHEY and CDR2 SMNVEV (reference sequence). V was clipped by 6 bases and J by 7 bases; unmatched bases: 11. This CDR3 has 15 residues. These sequences were also reported in another study, on T cells in Graves' hyperthyroidism and ophthalmopathy. From that study: Disease duration under 2 months; hyperthyroidism patients were aged 18 to 65.

The receptor comes from a woman under 40 with Graves disease. This chain joins TRBV27 and TRBJ2-1, with 8 bases identical to TRBD1. The source material was peripheral blood mononuclear cells (PBMCs), sampled at new diagnosis, from a patient treated with antithyroid drugs. The DNA for the CDR3 is TGTGCCAGCAGACCCCGACAGGGGATGGGAAATGAGCAGTTCTTC. This translates into CASRPRQGMGNEQFF.